The 29 T cell receptor beta chains below were found in one sample sequenced in a study of CD8 T cells in Susac syndrome. Random hexamers primed reverse transcription of about 0.5 to 1 ug RNA. Each CDR3 protein gets one entry after TCRdb re-called the immunoSEQ multiplex PCR reads with MiXCR. The table includes about 240,000 distinct CDR3 sequences, less than 96% detected once. Specimen: CD4+ T cells from PBMCs. These receptors were collected from a human donor with Susac syndrome.

The chain is built from TRBV20-1 and TRBJ2-7; possibly TRBD1 or TRBD2 for D (5 bases each). CDR1 and CDR2 from the germline V gene are DFQATT and SNEGSKA (reference sequence). The CDR3 contains 13 residues. V shed 3 bases and J shed 3 bases, with 12 bases lying between them. CDR3 sequence: CSASETGLYEQYF. CDR3 nucleotide sequence: TGCAGTGCTAGTGAAACAGGACTCTACGAGCAGTACTTC.

This rearrangement joins TRBV18 to TRBJ2-4; a possible D gene is TRBD1 (8 bases). V was cut by 3 bases and J by 7 bases, with 19 bases left in between. The germline V gene has CDR1 KGHSH and CDR2 LQKENI. The CDR3 runs 16 residues. Here the CDR3 DNA reads TGTGCCAGCTCACCCCTTCACGGACAGGGAGGGAACATTCAGTACTTC. It translates to CASSPLHGQGGNIQYF. The full variable domain, completed using reference TRBV18 and TRBJ2-4, is NAGVMQNPRHLVRRRGQEARLRCSPMKGHSHVYWYRQLPEEGLKFMVYLQKENIIDESGMPKERFSAEFPKEGPSILRIQQVVRGDSAAYFCASSPLHGQGGNIQYFGAGTRLSVL.

V is TRBV4-2 and J is TRBJ2-5, with 7 bases identical to TRBD2. The CDR3 has 17 amino acids. Trimming took 0 bases from V and 14 from J; bases not matched to a gene: 21. Germline CDR1 and CDR2: LGHNA and YNFKEQ. The CDR3 spells CASSQDASVRAGDASYF. The CDR3 coding sequence is TGTGCCAGCAGCCAAGATGCGTCGGTTAGGGCGGGGGATGCCTCCTACTTC.

V gene TRBV27 combines with J gene TRBJ1-1; D gene uncertain. This CDR3 is 12 amino acids long. Germline-derived CDR1 and CDR2 are MNHEY and SMNVEV (reference sequence). V was cut by 9 bases and J by 3 bases, with 11 bases left in between. CDR3 sequence (DNA): TGTGCCAGAGGACGGAGACACACTGAAGCTTTCTTT. Its protein product is CARGRRHTEAFF.

The chain employs TRBV3-1 and TRBJ2-1; weak D call: TRBD1 (6 bases). The V and J ends lost 4 bases and 4 bases respectively, with 17 bases between them. CDR1 is LGHDT, CDR2 YNNKEL, per germline (reference sequence). CDR3 length equals 16 residues. The chain's CDR3 is CASSPLTGNPYNEQFF. The CDR3 nucleotides are TGTGCCAGCAGCCCCCTTACAGGGAACCCTTACAATGAGCAGTTCTTC.

The CDR3: CASSLVDGGLLYGYTF. The CDR3 DNA is TGTGCCAGCAGCTTAGTTGATGGTGGCTTACTCTATGGCTACACCTTC. This chain uses TRBV7-2 with TRBJ1-2; D is uncertain. Trimming left V 1 base short and J 4 bases short, with 16 bases between. Germline V gives CDR1 SGHTA, CDR2 FQGNSA. The length of the CDR3 is 16 residues.

The rearrangement links TRBV5-1 to TRBJ2-3; weak D call: TRBD2 (7 bases). CDR1 is SGHRS and CDR2 is YFSETQ in the germline V gene. V lost 3 bases, J lost 4 bases, and 18 bases lay in between. The CDR3 runs 16 residues. The CDR3 loop reads CASSSSSGGFSDTQYF. Written as DNA, the CDR3 is TGCGCCAGCAGCTCCTCCTCGGGGGGCTTCTCAGATACGCAGTATTTT.

The genes are TRBV18 and TRBJ1-1, with 7 bases fitting TRBD1. The CDR3 covers 15 residues. With V trimmed by 2 bases and J by 1 base, 4 bases remained unmatched. Germline CDR1 reads KGHSH; CDR2 reads LQKENI. The CDR3 coding sequence is TGTGCCAGCTCACCAAGGGGGACAGAGAACACTGAAGCTTTCTTT. Protein sequence: CASSPRGTENTEAFF.

This chain connects TRBV9 to TRBJ1-1; TRBD1 matches at 9 bases. The CDR3 is 14 residues long. Germline loops: CDR1 SGDLS, CDR2 YYNGEE. V was clipped by 4 bases and J by 4 bases; unmatched bases: 5. CDR3 nucleotides: TGTGCCAGCAGCACCCGACAGGGGGGCACTGAAGCTTTCTTT. Translation gives CASSTRQGGTEAFF.

The chain is built from TRBV20-1 and TRBJ2-7; D not resolved. V was shortened by 0 bases and J by 2 bases, with 11 bases between the two germline ends. The CDR3 has 14 amino acids. Germline values: CDR1 DFQATT, CDR2 SNEGSKA (reference sequence). Here the CDR3 reads CSAREEAITYEQYF. The CDR3 region has the DNA TGCAGTGCTAGAGAAGAGGCTATCACCTACGAGCAGTACTTC.

The chain recombines TRBV27 with TRBJ2-1, with 9 bases identical to TRBD1. Trimming cost V 6 bases and J 2 bases; bases outside gene matches: 8. CDR3 length equals 16 residues. Germline lookup yields CDR1 MNHEY and CDR2 SMNVEV (reference sequence). CDR3 bases: TGTGCCAGCAGACCTGAACAGGGGGCAGCCTACAATGAGCAGTTCTTC. Translation gives CASRPEQGAAYNEQFF.

The genes are TRBV5-8 and TRBJ2-1; D is ambiguous. The CDR3 length is 14 residues. V lost 2 bases and J 3 bases, leaving 9 bases between the germline ends. The germline CDR1 and CDR2 sequences are SGHTS and YDEGEE. CDR3 protein: CASSLGDNYNEQFF. CDR3 nucleotide sequence: TGTGCCAGCAGCTTAGGAGACAACTACAATGAGCAGTTCTTC.

The CDR3 DNA reads as TGTGCCAGCTCACCGAAAAGACAGGATGGCCAGCCCCAGCATTTT. It encodes CASSPKRQDGQPQHF. The chain uses TRBV18 and TRBJ1-5; tentative D call: TRBD1 (6 bases). The CDR3 length is 15 residues. V was clipped by 3 bases and J by 7 bases, with 16 bases between them. Germline values: CDR1 KGHSH, CDR2 LQKENI.

The chain links TRBV7-6 to TRBJ1-5, with D hard to call. V shed 0 bases and J shed 6 bases, with 6 bases lying between them. The CDR3 has 13 residues. The germline gives CDR1 SGHVS, CDR2 FNYEAQ. The chain's CDR3 is CASSLAISQPQHF. CDR3 nucleotides: TGTGCCAGCAGCTTAGCGATAAGTCAGCCCCAGCATTTT.

V and J are TRBV3-1 and TRBJ1-1, with D maybe TRBD1 (6 bases). This CDR3 region has 13 residues. Germline V CDR1 and CDR2: LGHDT, YNNKEL (reference sequence). V lost 1 base and J lost 10, with 13 bases in between. The CDR3 loop is CASSQGRGGRAFF. The DNA of the CDR3 is TGTGCCAGCAGCCAAGGCCGGGGGGGGCGAGCTTTCTTT.

The V and J genes are TRBV25-1 and TRBJ1-5; 12 positions agree with TRBD1. The CDR3 runs 16 residues. The junction had 9 bases not matched to a gene; V was cut back by 10 bases and J by 2 bases. CDR1 and CDR2 (germline): MGHDK, SYGVNS. The CDR3 bases are TGTGCCACCGCTTCGGGACAGGGGGCGGGCAATCAGCCCCAGCATTTT. Amino acids: CATASGQGAGNQPQHF.

V gene TRBV3-1 combines with J gene TRBJ2-7; 7 bases match TRBD1. Germline CDR1 reads LGHDT; CDR2 reads YNNKEL (reference sequence). Unmatched junction bases numbered 3, after V lost 7 bases and J lost 3 bases. The CDR3 is made up of 12 amino acids. The CDR3 DNA reads as TGTGCCAGCACCCCAGGGGGCTACGAGCAGTACTTC. Its translation: CASTPGGYEQYF.

Notes on this clonotype: One junction end does not reproduce the germline sequence, and a read error may be involved. The chain joins TRBV30 to TRBJ2-2; tentative D call: TRBD2 (5 bases). The CDR3 contains 11 residues. CDR1 is GTSNPN and CDR2 is SVGIG in the germline V gene (reference sequence). CDR3 nucleotides: TGCGTGGCAGGCGGGCACGGGGAGCTGTTTTTT. As protein: CVAGGHGELFF. The whole variable domain, filled in from reference TRBV30 and TRBJ2-2, reads SQTIHQWPATLVQPVGSPLSLECTVEGTSNPNLYWYRQAAGRGLQLLFYSVGIGQISSEVPQNLSASRPQDRQFILSSKKLLLSDSGFYLCVAGGHGELFFGEGSRLTVL.

This chain connects TRBV30 to TRBJ2-3; D is undetermined. V was clipped by 6 bases and J by 0 bases, with 13 bases between them. The germline gives CDR1 GTSNPN, CDR2 SVGIG (reference sequence). The CDR3 is made up of 14 amino acids. The DNA for the CDR3 is TGTGCCTGTCTCCGGGCTGTAAGCACAGATACGCAGTATTTT. It codes for CACLRAVSTDTQYF.

The chain recombines TRBV4-2 with TRBJ2-7; the D call may be TRBD1 or TRBD2 (5 bases each). The germline V gene has CDR1 LGHNA and CDR2 YNFKEQ. This CDR3 spans 12 amino acids. Between the trimmed V and J ends, which lost 4 bases and 7 bases, there was a span of 11 bases. CDR3: CASSRVGVEQYF. As DNA, the CDR3 is TGTGCCAGCAGCCGGGTGGGGGTTGAGCAGTACTTC.

The V and J genes are TRBV21-1 and TRBJ2-5; the D call in the table, TRBD1, was not verified against the DNA. TRBV21-1 is classified as a pseudogene. This CDR3 contains 12 residues. As DNA, the CDR3 is TGTGCCAGCAGGGACAAACAAGAGACCCAGTACTTC. Protein: CASRDKQETQYF.

V is TRBV28 and J is TRBJ2-7; D remains ambiguous. Trimming shortened V by 7 bases and J by 2 bases, and 18 bases separated the two germline ends. Germline CDR1 reads MDHEN; CDR2 reads SYDVKM. The CDR3 loop spans 15 amino acids. The CDR3 here is CASTSTAGRAYEQYF. CDR3 coding DNA: TGTGCCAGCACCTCTACAGCCGGCAGAGCCTACGAGCAGTACTTC.

This rearrangement joins TRBV2 to TRBJ1-2, with D possibly being TRBD1 (6 bases). Trimming took off 6 bases at V and 7 bases at J, with 12 bases between the two ends. This CDR3 region has 12 residues. Germline V lookup: CDR1 SNHLY, CDR2 FYNNEI. CDR3 loop: CASRLGAGGYTF. Here the CDR3 DNA reads TGTGCCAGCAGGCTGGGGGCGGGTGGCTACACCTTC. Filled out from reference TRBV2 and TRBJ1-2, the complete variable domain reads EPEVTQTPSHQVTQMGQEVILRCVPISNHLYFYWYRQILGQKVEFLVSFYNNEISEKSEIFDDQFSVERPDGSNFTLKIRSTKLEDSAMYFCASRLGAGGYTFGSGTRLTVV.

The chain uses TRBV20-1 and TRBJ2-7, with D perhaps TRBD2 (6 bases). The ends were cut back, 0 bases at V and 2 bases at J, with 23 bases in the middle. CDR1 is DFQATT, CDR2 SNEGSKA, per germline (reference sequence). The CDR3 contains 18 residues. CDR3 sequence (DNA): TGCAGTGCTAGAGATACCACACCGGGGGACCTTATGACCTACGAGCAGTACTTC. It translates to CSARDTTPGDLMTYEQYF.

As to this clonotype: Sequence at one end of the junction differs from germline and may be a read error. The V call is TRBV7-7, the J call TRBJ2-3, with TRBD1 identical over 7 bases. Germline lookup yields CDR1 SSHAT and CDR2 FNYEAQ (reference sequence). This CDR3 has 16 amino acids. The CDR3 is CASSLGTAHSTDTQYF. In nucleotides, the CDR3 is TGTGCTAGCAGCTTAGGGACAGCCCATAGCACAGATACGCAGTATTTT.

The CDR3 region is CASSQEYRRAFF. CDR3 in DNA: TGCGCCAGCAGCCAAGAGTACCGAAGAGCTTTCTTT. V is TRBV4-1 and J is TRBJ1-1; D call uncertain. This CDR3 is 12 amino acids long. The V gene lost 0 bases and the J gene lost 10 bases, with 9 bases spanning the gap. Germline lookup yields CDR1 MGHRA and CDR2 YSYEKL.

The rearrangement uses TRBV20-1 and TRBJ1-5, with D possibly matching TRBD1 (6 bases). CDR3 size: 14 residues. Trimming shortened V by 4 bases and J by 2 bases, and 12 bases separated the two germline ends. CDR1 is DFQATT and CDR2 is SNEGSKA in the germline V gene (reference sequence). The chain's CDR3 is CSAKGGRRNQPQHF. For the CDR3, the DNA is TGCAGTGCTAAGGGGGGCAGACGCAATCAGCCCCAGCATTTT.

The chain carries TRBV29-1 and TRBJ1-1; D is undetermined. There are 11 residues in the CDR3. The ends were cut back, 3 bases at V and 8 bases at J, with 10 bases in the middle. CDR1 is SQVTM, CDR2 ANQGSEA, per germline. The CDR3 DNA reads TGCAGCGTTGATAAAGACAACGAAGCTTTCTTT. It yields the protein CSVDKDNEAFF.

The chain links TRBV5-6 to TRBJ1-5; maybe TRBD1 (6 bases). CDR3 length equals 15 residues. Trimming cost V 3 bases and J 6 bases, with 16 bases left between them. Germline V lookup: CDR1 SGHDT, CDR2 YYEEEE. CDR3 protein: CASSSGSWGPQPQHF. CDR3 sequence (DNA): TGTGCCAGCAGCTCCGGGTCGTGGGGGCCTCAGCCCCAGCATTTT.